This T cell receptor beta chain was sequenced for a study of CD8 T cell repertoires and HIV-1 epitope variants. About the study: Twenty-five autologous and known Gag and Nef epitope variant peptides each stimulated T cells separately. Controls were a CMV, EBV and flu pool, Ebola AY9, and no peptide.

Profiled with immunoSEQ multiplex PCR; TCRdb holds only in-frame clones, not every one. The sample consists of thousands of clones, 55% to 75% of them appearing once. The germline V and J ends were trimmed by 6 bases and 0 bases, with 12 bases remaining between them. CDR1 and CDR2 from the germline V gene are MDHEN and SYDVKM. The length of the CDR3 is 14 residues. Concerning this clone: Its matching antigen is unknown.

General study findings and limits: Roughly 10 TCR beta clonotypes were antigen-specific, over five apparently recognizing autologous or escape variants. Beta chains alone show antigen proliferation, not cytokine profile or function.

Sequenced material: cultured CD8+ T cells derived from PBMCs. The V call is TRBV28, the J call TRBJ2-7; tentative D call: TRBD2 (5 bases). This TCR derives from a male donor with HIV. The CDR3 DNA sequence: TGTGCCAGCAGATTAAGCGGAAGCTCCTACGAGCAGTACTTC. Amino acids: CASRLSGSSYEQYF.